One sample yielded the 25 T cell receptor beta chains listed below, sequenced in a study of T-cell memory formation after mild COVID-19 listed by TCRdb under 2021. Receptor libraries were prepared by 5' RACE. The sequencing machine was an Illumina NovaSeq 6000. The public reads were run again by TCRdb, first through fastp at Q25 and then through MiXCR, and only productive beta chains were kept. Rows merge per CDR3 protein into single entries with the most common DNA and genes. The sample table holds about 410,000 distinct CDR3 sequences, of which roughly 17% were seen once. The ten largest clones take up approximately 21% of the sample. The sample was PBMCs or a T cell subset sorted from them (not recorded which). The origin of the receptors is a man aged 18-30 years who had mild COVID-19 (a few samples of this study predate the infection). The sample titles of this study are shuffled in the database, so cell type and time point are left out; the donor was told from shared clones.

This clonotype appeared a few times. This chain's CDR3 is CSARAGTGAQPQHF. In nucleotides, the CDR3 is TGCAGTGCTAGAGCCGGGACAGGGGCTCAGCCCCAGCATTTT. J is TRBJ1-5 and V is TRBV20-1, with 10 bases that match TRBD1. CDR1 and CDR2 (germline): DFQATT, SNEGSKA (reference sequence). This CDR3 is 14 amino acids long. The J segment lost 6 bases and the V segment lost 1 base, leaving 3 bases of the junction unmatched.

V usage is TRBV2 and J usage is TRBJ2-2; TRBD2 agrees at 10 bases. From germline, CDR1 is SNHLY and CDR2 FYNNEI. V was pared by 6 bases and J by 9 bases, with 7 bases of the junction left unmatched. The CDR3 is made up of 14 amino acids. CDR3 residues: CASRSSGGARELFF. For the CDR3, the DNA is TGTGCCAGCAGGAGCAGCGGGGGGGCCAGGGAGCTGTTTTTT. The variable domain in full, with the rest retrieved from reference TRBV2 and TRBJ2-2, is EPEVTQTPSHQVTQMGQEVILRCVPISNHLYFYWYRQILGQKVEFLVSFYNNEISEKSEIFDDQFSVERPDGSNFTLKIRSTKLEDSAMYFCASRSSGGARELFFGEGSRLTVL.

This clonotype was seen a few times. The rearrangement uses TRBV10-3 and TRBJ2-3; 11 positions agree with TRBD1. Germline V gene lookup returns CDR1 ENHRY and CDR2 SYGVKD. V dropped 6 bases and J dropped 4; count of bases not matched to a gene: 6. This CDR3 spans 15 amino acids. The chain's CDR3 is CAISEGGQGADTQYF. The CDR3 DNA reads TGTGCCATCAGCGAGGGGGGACAGGGGGCAGATACGCAGTATTTT.

This clonotype was observed a few times. The rearrangement links TRBV14 to TRBJ2-3; the D is unclear. This CDR3 is 14 amino acids long. Germline loops: CDR1 SGHDN, CDR2 FVKESK. V was trimmed by 3 bases and J by 6 bases, leaving 13 bases between them. This CDR3 is CASSHAGVVDTQYF. In DNA form, the CDR3 reads TGTGCCAGCAGCCATGCAGGAGTAGTCGATACGCAGTATTTT.

This chain uses TRBV12-3 or TRBV12-4 with TRBJ1-2, with D unclear. This CDR3 region has 16 residues. Trimming shortened V by 2 bases and J by 4 bases, and 17 bases separated the two germline ends. The CDR3 protein is CASSLYSFGTLYGYTF. For the CDR3, the DNA is TGTGCCAGCAGTTTATATAGCTTTGGCACCCTCTATGGCTACACCTTC.

The chain carries TRBV7-3 and TRBJ1-5; no clear D. The CDR3 runs to 15 residues. The V gene lost 5 bases and the J gene lost 3 bases, with 14 bases spanning the gap. CDR1 and CDR2 from the germline V gene are SGHTA and FQGTGA. CDR3 loop: CASSPKRVSNQPQHF. CDR3 nucleotide sequence: TGTGCCAGCAGCCCCAAGCGGGTATCCAATCAGCCCCAGCATTTT.

There are many counts of this clonotype. The V gene is TRBV20-1, the J gene TRBJ2-7; D remains unclear. Trimming removed 3 bases from V and 3 bases from J, with 15 bases in between. The CDR3 spans 14 residues. Germline assignment: CDR1 DFQATT and CDR2 SNEGSKA (reference sequence). The CDR3 loop reads CSARLSVTRYEQYF. The CDR3 coding sequence is TGCAGTGCTAGGTTGAGCGTCACCCGCTACGAGCAGTACTTC.

The chain carries TRBV6-2 or TRBV6-3 and TRBJ2-1, with TRBD2 matching 11 bases. The CDR3 is 15 amino acids. From germline, CDR1 is MNHEY and CDR2 SVGEGT. With V trimmed by 3 bases and J by 8 bases, 6 bases remained unmatched. The CDR3 bases are TGTGCCAGCAGTTATGAGGTAGCGGGGGGGTATGAGCAGTTCTTC. Protein product: CASSYEVAGGYEQFF.

This clonotype has a handful of counts. V usage is TRBV6-5 and J usage is TRBJ2-1, with 15 bases matching TRBD2. Germline CDR1 and CDR2: MNHEY and SVGAGI. The CDR3 is 18 residues long. The V and J ends lost 6 bases and 8 bases, in that order; junction bases with no gene match: 14. The CDR3 DNA reads as TGTGCCAGCAGCAGCTTGGAATGGCGGACTAGCGGGGGGGATGAGCAGTTCTTC. Protein sequence: CASSSLEWRTSGGDEQFF.

The chain employs TRBV6-6 and TRBJ1-1; D is undetermined. The CDR3 covers 14 residues. Germline-derived CDR1 and CDR2 are MNHNY and SVGAGI (reference sequence). With 2 bases removed from V and 3 bases from J, the gap between germline ends came to 10 bases. The CDR3 protein is CASSYRPGYTEAFF. The CDR3 nucleotides read TGTGCCAGCAGTTACCGGCCCGGGTACACTGAAGCTTTCTTT.

The chain combines TRBV20-1 with TRBJ2-3; D may be TRBD2 (6 bases). The germline gives CDR1 DFQATT, CDR2 SNEGSKA (reference sequence). There are 13 residues in the CDR3. Trimming pared 6 bases from V and 2 bases from J, leaving 12 bases between. CDR3 nucleotide sequence: TGCAGTGCCGAGACTAGATTCACAGATACGCAGTATTTT. Translated, it gives CSAETRFTDTQYF.

This chain uses TRBV20-1 with TRBJ1-2; a possible D gene is TRBD1 (5 bases). Germline values: CDR1 DFQATT, CDR2 SNEGSKA (reference sequence). The CDR3 is made up of 15 amino acids. Trimming left V 3 bases short and J 8 bases short, with 22 bases between. Here the CDR3 DNA reads TGCAGTGCTAGGGGGCCGGGGCAACGGAACGAAGGCTACACCTTC. This codes for CSARGPGQRNEGYTF.

The chain links TRBV4-3 to TRBJ2-7, with 7 bases that match TRBD2. Germline CDR1 is LGHNA and CDR2 is YSLEER. The CDR3 consists of 13 residues. Trimming took 4 bases from V and 6 from J; bases not matched to a gene: 6. CDR3 sequence: CASSLREDVEQYV. The CDR3 DNA sequence: TGCGCCAGCAGCCTCCGGGAGGACGTCGAGCAGTACGTC.

Comments on this clonotype: A much larger clone differs by one base, so this may be a read error. The chain employs TRBV12-3 or TRBV12-4 and TRBJ1-5; a weak D match, TRBD1 (6 bases). Trimming cost V 10 bases and J 5 bases, with 15 bases left between them. The CDR3 is 13 amino acids. CDR3 DNA sequence: TGTGCCACCCAGGGGTATGCGGATCAGCCCCAGCATTTT. It is translated as CATQGYADQPQHF.

This clonotype was seen just once. This chain links TRBV27 with TRBJ2-2; TRBD1 matches at 7 bases. Trimming at V came to 7 bases and at J to 3 bases, leaving 8 bases not matched to a gene. The CDR3 runs to 15 residues. CDR1 is MNHEY and CDR2 is SMNVEV in the germline V gene (reference sequence). In DNA, the CDR3 is TGTGCCAGCAAGCCGGGACAGCCCTACACCGGGGAGCTGTTTTTT. This encodes CASKPGQPYTGELFF.

This clonotype was observed a few times. Here the CDR3 reads CASSKAALDTQYF. The DNA of the CDR3 is TGTGCCAGCAGTAAAGCGGCGTTAGATACGCAGTATTTT. The J gene is TRBJ2-3, the V gene TRBV6-2 or TRBV6-3; the D gene is possibly TRBD2 (5 bases). There are 13 residues in the CDR3. V was shortened by 5 bases and J by 5 bases, with 11 bases between the two germline ends. From germline, CDR1 is MNHEY and CDR2 SVGEGT.

This clonotype has just a few counts. This sequence joins TRBV21-1 and TRBJ1-5; the table's D call of TRBD1 was not tested on the DNA. TRBV21-1 is a documented pseudogene. The CDR3 spans 17 residues. CDR3 in amino acids: CASSKRSREGSNQPQHF. The CDR3, as DNA: TGTGCCAGCAGCAAGAGGTCCAGGGAAGGGAGCAATCAGCCCCAGCATTTT.

The V call is TRBV29-1, the J call TRBJ1-1; 8 bases agree with TRBD1. CDR1 and CDR2 (germline): SQVTM, ANQGSEA. V trimming: 6 bases; J trimming: 5 bases; junction bases outside the gene matches: 5. This CDR3 has 12 amino acids. Written as DNA, the CDR3 is TGCAGCGTAGTGACAGGGGATACTGAAGCTTTCTTT. Protein: CSVVTGDTEAFF.

This clonotype showed up just a few times. The gene calls are TRBV29-1 and TRBJ2-3; the match to TRBD2 covers 16 bases. The CDR3 length is 17 residues. Trimming at V came to 7 bases and at J to 0 bases, leaving 7 bases not matched to a gene. Germline V gene data show CDR1 as SQVTM and CDR2 as ANQGSEA. The CDR3 DNA reads as TGCAGCGCCCTGGGACTAGCGGGGGGGGTAAGCACAGATACGCAGTATTTT. Its protein product is CSALGLAGGVSTDTQYF.

The J gene is TRBJ2-7, the V gene TRBV7-9; 9 bases are shared with TRBD1. The germline CDR1 and CDR2 sequences are SEHNR and FQNEAQ (reference sequence). CDR3 length: 16 amino acids. V gave up 5 bases and J gave up 5 bases; unmatched junction bases: 13. The CDR3 here is CASSHRGRDRDHEQYF. CDR3 coding DNA: TGTGCCAGCAGCCACAGAGGTCGGGACAGGGACCACGAGCAGTACTTC.

The rearrangement links TRBV5-1 to TRBJ1-3; no reliable D call. Trimming stripped 4 bases from V and 4 bases from J, with 15 bases between. The length of the CDR3 is 15 residues. Per germline, CDR1 SGHRS and CDR2 YFSETQ. The CDR3 DNA follows: TGCGCCAGCAGCGGCCTGGGTCGAGGGGGAAACACCATATATTTT. Its protein is CASSGLGRGGNTIYF.

This clonotype has a handful of counts. The J gene is TRBJ2-3, the V gene TRBV7-2, with TRBD2 matching over 9 bases. V dropped 1 base and J dropped 2; count of bases not matched to a gene: 7. The CDR3 length is 17 residues. The V gene's germline CDR1 is SGHTA and CDR2 FQGNSA. The CDR3 DNA is TGTGCCAGCAGCTTAGTTGGGCTAGCGGGGAACACAGATACGCAGTATTTT. As protein: CASSLVGLAGNTDTQYF.

This clonotype was recorded a few times. CDR3 amino acids: CASSQGLAGVRRSTDTQYF. The CDR3, as DNA: TGTGCCAGCAGCCAAGGACTAGCGGGGGTACGTCGTAGCACAGATACGCAGTATTTT. The chain links TRBV3-1 to TRBJ2-3, with TRBD2 matching over 12 bases. The CDR3 is 19 residues long. Germline CDR1 and CDR2: LGHDT and YNNKEL (reference sequence). The V segment lost 1 base and the J segment 0 bases; nucleotides outside the gene matches: 8.

The V and J genes are TRBV7-6 and TRBJ1-3; 8 nucleotides match TRBD1. CDR1 SGHVS and CDR2 FNYEAQ come from the germline V gene. The CDR3 length is 16 residues. J lost 0 bases, V lost 5 bases, and 6 bases had no gene match. CDR3 amino acids: CASSARTGLSGNTIYF. DNA of the CDR3: TGTGCCAGCAGCGCAAGGACAGGGCTCTCTGGAAACACCATATATTTT.

This rearrangement joins TRBV11-2 to TRBJ2-4; 11 bases align to TRBD2. Losses at the gene ends were 5 bases for V and 1 base for J; bases not matched to a gene: 10. Germline V gene lookup returns CDR1 SGHAT and CDR2 FQNNGV. The CDR3 is 18 residues long. The CDR3, as DNA: TGTGCCAGCAGCCAAATAGCGGGGGGGGAATTTGCCAAAAACATTCAGTACTTC. Its translation is CASSQIAGGEFAKNIQYF.